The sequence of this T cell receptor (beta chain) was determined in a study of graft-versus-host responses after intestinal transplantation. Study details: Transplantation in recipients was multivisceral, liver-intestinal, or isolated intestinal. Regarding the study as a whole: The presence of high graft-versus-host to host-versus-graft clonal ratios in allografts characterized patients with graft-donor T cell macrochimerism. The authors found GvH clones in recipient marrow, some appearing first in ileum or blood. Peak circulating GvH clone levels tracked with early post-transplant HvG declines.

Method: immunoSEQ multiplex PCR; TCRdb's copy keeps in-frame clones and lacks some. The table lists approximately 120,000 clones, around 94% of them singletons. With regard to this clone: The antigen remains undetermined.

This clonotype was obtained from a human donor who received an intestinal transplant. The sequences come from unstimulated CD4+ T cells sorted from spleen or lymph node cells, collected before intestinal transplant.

The CDR3 is CASRPTGPYGYTF. The CDR3, as DNA: TGTGCCAGCAGGCCGACAGGACCTTATGGCTACACCTTC. The chain is built from TRBV6-1 and TRBJ1-2, with a possible D match to TRBD1 (6 bases). CDR1 and CDR2 from the germline V gene are MNHNS and SASEGT. Trimming removed 6 bases from V and 5 bases from J, with 13 bases in between. This CDR3 is 13 amino acids long.